These T cell receptor beta chains were read from a single sample in a study of cytomegalovirus exposure and HLA in healthy donors. Sequencing was performed with immunoSEQ multiplex PCR; in TCRdb, only in-frame clones are kept and a portion is missing. The sample contains some 150,000 clones, roughly 76% of which appear only once. Sequenced: PBMCs. These receptors all come from a woman under 30 in good health and CMV-seropositive. Both conserved end residues are part of each CDR3. Each record gives: V gene, clone size, CDR3 protein. The size entry is marked missing in some rows and otherwise reads once, few, many or a size class.

TRBV11-2	NA	CASSGGQILTGSGNTIYF
TRBV2	NA	CATSARSGSTDTQYF
TRBV27	NA	CATAKRGPAEAFF
TRBV7-2	few	CASSSYRENTEAFF
TRBV7-6	NA	CASSFPSEKLFF
TRBV5-6	NA	CASSPRTNRDTLNTEAFF
TRBV2	NA	CASSERLAGGNQETQYF
TRBV11-3	NA	CASSLGQGMNTEAFF
TRBV27	once	CASRAGTGDGNTIYF
TRBV4-2	once	CASSQGTSGGVEFF
TRBV18	NA	CASSQRDSYGYTF
TRBV10-3	NA	CAISPTGDDEKLFF
TRBV9	NA	CASSVSGGTQYF
TRBV7-9	NA	CASSRSGGSYNEQFF
TRBV15	NA	CATSRDQGQGDATQYF
TRBV7-2	NA	CASSLGGTDYEQYF
TRBV9	NA	CASSVESDTEQYF
TRBV4-3	NA	CASSQEGISVNTGELFF
TRBV5-4	NA	CASSLGQGSTYEQYF
TRBV23-1	NA	CASSPPSPNYGYTF
TRBV11-2	NA	CASSLSRGSAETQYF
TRBV29-1	NA	CSVQPATEGQETQYF
TRBV28	NA	CASRWTANSPLHF
TRBV6-5	NA	CATRRTEKNYGYTF
TRBV5-1	once	CASSQGLAGGTDTQYF
TRBV6-1	NA	CASSEAGRPYEQYF
TRBV6-5	few	CASRGLPIYGYTF
TRBV7-6	NA	CASSLSLAGSYYEQYF
TRBV4-3	NA	CASSPGLLRGGYTF
TRBV15	NA	CATSRVRGQPQHF
TRBV6-1	NA	CASRGQGAGEQFF
TRBV13	NA	CASSLGLRFVNEQYF
TRBV7-9	NA	CASSPHSKLYEKLFF
TRBV10-3	NA	CAISGGGGEYNEQFF
TRBV9	NA	CASSVGSQTNSPLHF
TRBV30	NA	CAWRTQGAYSNYGYTF
TRBV4-1	NA	CASSRQTGANEQFF
TRBV4-2	NA	CASSQDRGRGQPQHF
TRBV2	NA	CASSSLGTGGNQPQHF
TRBV7-3	NA	CASSPMGGIEQFF
TRBV6-5	NA	CASSYSRDRGYEQYF
TRBV4-1	NA	CASSQNIDGGDTF